The clone carrying this TCR beta chain was observed once. V lost 1 base and J lost 1; bases outside the gene matches: 8. Germline V gene lookup returns CDR1 LGHDT and CDR2 YNNKEL (reference sequence). There are 17 residues in the CDR3. How the authors handled the data: Reference gene primer amplification yielded estimated nucleated cell counts. Using immunoSEQ multiplex PCR, the repertoire was profiled, and TCRdb retains in-frame clones only, with some absent. V and J calls and clone size follow that table, whereas D and trimming were derived from the DNA. The table has just over 300,000 clones, 87% seen once; the top ten hold about 2%. The data were obtained in a study of blood T cell repertoires in COVID-19. Study as a whole: From the United States, Italy and Spain came samples of acute and convalescent COVID-19. PBMCs, B-cell-depleted T cells, or T cells were the source of the cDNA or gDNA that made up the material.

The J gene is TRBJ2-3, the V gene TRBV3-1 (or the pseudogene TRBV3-2), with 7 nucleotides matching TRBD2. The sample comprised peripheral blood. This receptor was identified in a young man with active or convalescent COVID-19. CDR3: CASSQGFEAGRTDTQYF. CDR3 nucleotide sequence: TGTGCCAGCAGCCAAGGGTTTGAAGCGGGGCGCACAGATACGCAGTATTTT.